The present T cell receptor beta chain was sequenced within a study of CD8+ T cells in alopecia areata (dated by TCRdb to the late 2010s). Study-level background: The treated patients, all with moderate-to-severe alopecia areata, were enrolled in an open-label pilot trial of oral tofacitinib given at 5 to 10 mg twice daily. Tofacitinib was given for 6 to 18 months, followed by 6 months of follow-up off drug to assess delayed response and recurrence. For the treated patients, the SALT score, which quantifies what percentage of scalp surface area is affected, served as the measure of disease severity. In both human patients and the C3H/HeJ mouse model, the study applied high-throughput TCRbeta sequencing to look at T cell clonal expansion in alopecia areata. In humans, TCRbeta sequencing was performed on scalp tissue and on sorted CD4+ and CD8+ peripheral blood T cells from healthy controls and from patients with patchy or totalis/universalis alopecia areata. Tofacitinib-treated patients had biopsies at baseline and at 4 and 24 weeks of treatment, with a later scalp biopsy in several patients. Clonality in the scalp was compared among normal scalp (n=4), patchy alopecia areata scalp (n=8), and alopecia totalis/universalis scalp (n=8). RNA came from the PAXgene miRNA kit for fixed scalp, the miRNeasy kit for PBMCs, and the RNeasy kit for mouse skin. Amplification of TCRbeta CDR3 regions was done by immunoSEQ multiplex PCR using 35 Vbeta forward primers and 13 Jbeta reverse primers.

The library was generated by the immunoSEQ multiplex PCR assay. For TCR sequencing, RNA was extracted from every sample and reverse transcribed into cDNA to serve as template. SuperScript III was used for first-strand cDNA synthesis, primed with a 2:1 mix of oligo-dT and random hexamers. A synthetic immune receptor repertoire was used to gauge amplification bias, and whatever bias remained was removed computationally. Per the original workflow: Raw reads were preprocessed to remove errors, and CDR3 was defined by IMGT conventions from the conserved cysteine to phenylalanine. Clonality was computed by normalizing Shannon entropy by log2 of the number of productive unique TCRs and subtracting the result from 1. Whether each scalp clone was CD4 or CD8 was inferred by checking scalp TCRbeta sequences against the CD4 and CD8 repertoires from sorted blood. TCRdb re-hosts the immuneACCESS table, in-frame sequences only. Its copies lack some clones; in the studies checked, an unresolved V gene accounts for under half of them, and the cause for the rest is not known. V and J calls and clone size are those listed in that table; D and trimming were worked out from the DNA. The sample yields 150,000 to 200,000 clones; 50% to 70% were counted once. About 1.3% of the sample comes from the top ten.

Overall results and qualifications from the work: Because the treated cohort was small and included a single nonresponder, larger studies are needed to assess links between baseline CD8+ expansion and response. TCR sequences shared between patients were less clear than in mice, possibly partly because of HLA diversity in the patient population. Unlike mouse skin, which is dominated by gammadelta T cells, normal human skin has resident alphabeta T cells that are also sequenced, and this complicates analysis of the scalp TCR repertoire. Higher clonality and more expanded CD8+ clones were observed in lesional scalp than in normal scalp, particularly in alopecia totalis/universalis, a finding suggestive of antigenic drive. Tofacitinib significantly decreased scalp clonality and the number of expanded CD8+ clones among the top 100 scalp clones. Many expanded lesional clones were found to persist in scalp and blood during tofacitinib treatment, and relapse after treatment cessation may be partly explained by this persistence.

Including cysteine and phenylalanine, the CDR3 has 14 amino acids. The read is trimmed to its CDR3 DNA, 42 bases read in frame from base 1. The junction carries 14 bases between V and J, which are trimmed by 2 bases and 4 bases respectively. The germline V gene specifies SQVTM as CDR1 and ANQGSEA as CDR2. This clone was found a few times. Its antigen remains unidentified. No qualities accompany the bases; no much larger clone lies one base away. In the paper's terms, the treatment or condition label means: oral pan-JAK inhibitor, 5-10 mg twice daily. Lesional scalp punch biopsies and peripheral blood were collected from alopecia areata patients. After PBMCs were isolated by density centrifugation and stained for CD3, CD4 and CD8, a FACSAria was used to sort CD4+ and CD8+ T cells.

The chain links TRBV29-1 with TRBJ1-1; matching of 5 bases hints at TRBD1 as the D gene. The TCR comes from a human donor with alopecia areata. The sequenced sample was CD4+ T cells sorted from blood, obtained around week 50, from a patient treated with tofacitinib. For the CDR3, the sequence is CSVERAREITEAFF. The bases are TGCAGCGTTGAAAGGGCCAGGGAGATCACTGAAGCTTTCTTT. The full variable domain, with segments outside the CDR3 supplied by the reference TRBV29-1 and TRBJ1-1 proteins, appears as SAVISQKPSRDICQRGTSLTIQCQVDSQVTMMFWYRQQPGQSLTLIATANQGSEATYESGFVIDKFPISRPNLTFSTLTVSNMSPEDSSIYLCSVERAREITEAFFGQGTRLTVV.